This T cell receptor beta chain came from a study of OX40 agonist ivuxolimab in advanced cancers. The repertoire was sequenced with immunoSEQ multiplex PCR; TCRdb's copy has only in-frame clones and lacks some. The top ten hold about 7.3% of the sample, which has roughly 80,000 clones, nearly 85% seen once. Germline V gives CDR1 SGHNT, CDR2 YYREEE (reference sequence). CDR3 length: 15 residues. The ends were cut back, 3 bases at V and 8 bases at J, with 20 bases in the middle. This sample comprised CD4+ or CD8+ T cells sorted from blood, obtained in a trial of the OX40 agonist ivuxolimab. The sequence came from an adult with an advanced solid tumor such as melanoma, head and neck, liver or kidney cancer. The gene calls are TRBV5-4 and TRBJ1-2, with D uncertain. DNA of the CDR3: TGTGCCAGCAGCTACGACACACGTTATGTGGAGGGCTACACCTTC. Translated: CASSYDTRYVEGYTF.